The 30 T cell receptor beta chains given below trace back to one sample, sequenced in a study of T cell responses to AZD1222 COVID-19 vaccine. Method: immunoSEQ multiplex PCR; TCRdb's copy keeps in-frame clones and lacks some. The sample holds about 140,000 clones; more than 70% are singletons and the top ten take 5% to 6%. The sequencing here drew on peripheral blood, taken 28 days after the second AZD1222 dose. These receptors originate from an adult who received the AZD1222 COVID-19 vaccine.

This rearrangement joins TRBV11-2 to TRBJ2-7; D remains ambiguous. The V and J ends lost 5 bases and 1 base respectively, with 12 bases between them. Germline CDR1 SGHAT, CDR2 FQNNGV. CDR3 length equals 14 residues. The CDR3 DNA sequence: TGTGCCAGCAGCCTAACGGACGGATCCTACGAGCAGTACTTC. It codes for CASSLTDGSYEQYF.

The genes are TRBV6-4 and TRBJ1-2; unclear D gene. Germline V CDR1 and CDR2: MRHNA, SNTAGT. The V and J ends lost 8 bases and 1 base respectively, with 5 bases between them. The CDR3 runs to 11 residues. CDR3 residues: CASRGNYGYTF. The CDR3 coding sequence is TGTGCCAGCCGGGGTAACTATGGCTACACCTTC.

The chain employs TRBV21-1 and TRBJ2-7; the D call in the table, TRBD1, was not verified against the DNA. TRBV21-1 constitutes a pseudogene. This CDR3 comprises 16 residues. CDR3 region: CASSTKGGTGSYEQYF. In DNA, the CDR3 is TGTGCCAGCAGCACAAAAGGGGGGACAGGCTCCTACGAGCAGTACTTC.

The chain combines TRBV3-1 (or the pseudogene TRBV3-2) with TRBJ1-1; 8 bases are shared with TRBD1. The germline CDR1 and CDR2 sequences are LGHDT and YNNKEL (reference sequence). V trimming: 7 bases; J trimming: 4 bases; junction bases outside the gene matches: 5. This CDR3 comprises 13 residues. CDR3 sequence (DNA): TGTGCCAGCATCCGGACAGGGAGCACTGAAGCTTTCTTT. Translating gives CASIRTGSTEAFF.

The rearrangement joins TRBV28 to TRBJ2-7; D could derive from TRBD1 or TRBD2 (5 bases each). Trimming left V 7 bases short and J 4 bases short, with 23 bases between. Germline CDR1 reads MDHEN; CDR2 reads SYDVKM. The CDR3 runs 16 residues. The CDR3 DNA sequence: TGTGCCAGCACCTTCGAGCGCCGGGACGCGCGGTACGAGCAGTACTTC. Residues: CASTFERRDARYEQYF.

This clone was counted between two and nine times. This CDR3 reads CASSLLTGGLSVLFF. The CDR3 DNA reads as TGTGCCAGCAGTTTATTGACAGGAGGCCTGAGTGTTCTGTTTTTT. The chain employs TRBV27 and TRBJ1-4; tentatively, D is TRBD1 (6 bases). The CDR3 has 15 residues. The ends were cut back, 1 base at V and 14 bases at J, with 20 bases in the middle. Per the germline V gene, CDR1 is MNHEY and CDR2 is SMNVEV (reference sequence).

In its sample, this clone was seen a few times. The genes are TRBV5-3 and TRBJ1-1, with D perhaps TRBD1 (5 bases). TRBV5-3 is classed as an ORF, of uncertain function. The CDR3 runs to 19 residues. V was clipped by 4 bases and J by 5 bases, with 30 bases between them. The DNA for the CDR3 is TGTGCCAGAAGCCGCCCCACTGACGAGGGGCCAGGCCAAAAAACTGAAGCTTTCTTT. Amino acid sequence: CARSRPTDEGPGQKTEAFF.

The chain uses TRBV6-6 and TRBJ2-2; D is uncertain. Trimming took 8 bases from V and 6 from J, leaving 1 base between them. The CDR3 loop spans 9 amino acids. The V gene's germline CDR1 is MNHNY and CDR2 SVGAGI (reference sequence). The CDR3 sequence: CASSGELFF. In DNA form, the CDR3 reads TGTGCCAGCTCCGGGGAGCTGTTTTTT.

The chain links TRBV3-1 (or the pseudogene TRBV3-2) to TRBJ2-7; 10 positions match TRBD2. Per the germline V gene, CDR1 is LGHDT and CDR2 is YNNKEL (reference sequence). This CDR3 spans 16 amino acids. The trim removed 0 bases at V and 6 bases at J, leaving 8 bases unmatched. This CDR3 is CASSQEGLAGAAEQYF. The CDR3 DNA reads as TGTGCCAGCAGCCAAGAGGGGCTAGCGGGGGCGGCCGAGCAGTACTTC.

This clone was seen once. The genes are TRBV29-1 and TRBJ2-3; no firm D call. V lost 4 bases and J 10 bases, leaving 15 bases between the germline ends. The CDR3 length is 12 residues. Germline CDR1 and CDR2: SQVTM and ANQGSEA. The CDR3 DNA follows: TGCAGCGTTGTTGGGGTTCTCGATGCGCAGTATTTT. Its protein is CSVVGVLDAQYF.

This chain connects TRBV28 to TRBJ1-4, with a weak D call TRBD1 (5 bases). In germline, CDR1 is MDHEN, CDR2 SYDVKM. The CDR3 has 15 amino acids. V lost 8 bases to trimming and J lost 3 bases, with 16 bases between them. CDR3 sequence reads: CASGDLQEANEKLFF. The DNA for the CDR3 is TGTGCCAGCGGGGACCTCCAGGAGGCTAATGAAAAACTGTTTTTT.

The J gene is TRBJ1-5, the V gene TRBV19; 8 bases match TRBD1. The CDR3 contains 15 residues. In germline, CDR1 is LNHDA, CDR2 SQIVND (reference sequence). J lost 5 bases, V lost 10 bases, and 13 bases had no gene match. CDR3 sequence (DNA): TGTGCCACAAAACAGGACAGGGAAGGATATCAGCCCCAGCATTTT. This codes for CATKQDREGYQPQHF.

The chain joins TRBV2 to TRBJ2-1; 7 bases fit TRBD2. This CDR3 comprises 13 residues. V gave up 7 bases and J gave up 5 bases; unmatched junction bases: 5. Germline V gives CDR1 SNHLY, CDR2 FYNNEI. The CDR3 DNA reads TGTGCCAGCACCTTTACTAGCGACAATGAGCAGTTCTTC. Its translation: CASTFTSDNEQFF.

V gene TRBV28 combines with J gene TRBJ2-5; D call uncertain. CDR3 length equals 15 residues. Trimming removed 1 base at V and 5 bases at J, with 14 bases between. Germline V gene sequence: CDR1 MDHEN, CDR2 SYDVKM. This chain's CDR3 is CASSLSGDRRETQYF. CDR3 in DNA: TGTGCCAGCAGTTTATCAGGAGACCGAAGGGAGACCCAGTACTTC.

The rearrangement joins TRBV3-1 (or the pseudogene TRBV3-2) to TRBJ1-2; maybe TRBD1 (5 bases). There are 15 residues in the CDR3. From germline, CDR1 is LGHDT and CDR2 YNNKEL (reference sequence). Trimming cost V 5 bases and J 3 bases, with 16 bases left between them. The CDR3 DNA follows: TGTGCCAGCAGCAGTCTCGGGGCTCCCGACTATGGCTACACCTTC. This encodes CASSSLGAPDYGYTF.

This chain uses TRBV2 with TRBJ1-1, with D perhaps TRBD1 (5 bases). Germline CDR1 reads SNHLY; CDR2 reads FYNNEI. The CDR3 contains 13 residues. The ends were cut back, 5 bases at V and 0 bases at J, with 7 bases in the middle. The CDR3 region has the DNA TGTGCCAGCAGTAAAGGGGTGAACACTGAAGCTTTCTTT. Its translation: CASSKGVNTEAFF.

This clone was counted once. The chain is built from TRBV18 and TRBJ2-5; 10 bases fit TRBD1. The CDR3 length is 15 residues. The V and J ends lost 5 bases and 3 bases, in that order; junction bases with no gene match: 6. Germline V gene lookup returns CDR1 KGHSH and CDR2 LQKENI. The CDR3 nucleotides read TGTGCCAGCTCAAGACAGGGGGCCGGGGAAGAGACCCAGTACTTC. Its protein is CASSRQGAGEETQYF.

The chain couples TRBV11-2 to TRBJ2-7; no clear D gene. This CDR3 comprises 11 residues. Germline V gene sequence: CDR1 SGHAT, CDR2 FQNNGV. V lost 6 bases, J lost 7 bases, and 10 bases lay in between. CDR3 coding DNA: TGTGCCAGCAGTCCCTTGGGGGAGCAGTACTTC. It is translated as CASSPLGEQYF.

V usage is TRBV6-5 and J usage is TRBJ2-3; possible D gene TRBD2, 5 bases. V was cut by 6 bases and J by 0 bases, with 10 bases left in between. Germline values: CDR1 MNHEY, CDR2 SVGAGI. The CDR3 is 14 residues long. The CDR3 reads CASSRGSSTDTQYF. The CDR3 DNA sequence: TGTGCCAGCAGCCGGGGTTCTAGCACAGATACGCAGTATTTT.

The CDR3 DNA follows: TGTGCCAGCAGCTCGGACGCCTCCTACGAGCAGTACTTC. Its protein product is CASSSDASYEQYF. The chain links TRBV6-2 or TRBV6-3 to TRBJ2-7; D is ambiguous. The CDR3 runs to 13 residues. V shed 6 bases and J shed 0 bases, with 9 bases lying between them. Looked up from germline, CDR1 is MNHEY and CDR2 is SVGEGT.

The chain is built from TRBV7-9 and TRBJ1-1; D gene ambiguous. In germline, CDR1 is SEHNR, CDR2 FQNEAQ (reference sequence). V lost 5 bases to trimming and J lost 8 bases, with 27 bases between them. The CDR3 runs 17 residues. The CDR3 spells CASSLASDSYIVMEAFF. The CDR3 DNA follows: TGTGCCAGCAGCCTGGCCTCCGATAGTTACATTGTAATGGAAGCTTTCTTT. Based on the CDR3 plus reference TRBV7-9 and TRBJ1-1, the full variable domain is DTGVSQNPRHKITKRGQNVTFRCDPISEHNRLYWYRQTLGQGPEFLTYFQNEAQLEKSRLLSDRFSAERPKGSFSTLEIQRTEQGDSAMYLCASSLASDSYIVMEAFFGQGTRLTVV.

This clone was seen a handful of times. The rearrangement uses TRBV7-6 and TRBJ1-1; D is perhaps TRBD1 (6 bases). The germline V gene has CDR1 SGHVS and CDR2 FNYEAQ. Trimming stripped 0 bases from V and 3 bases from J, with 14 bases between. CDR3 length equals 16 residues. The CDR3, as DNA: TGTGCCAGCAGCTTAGCGGAGGCAGGGGTGTACACTGAAGCTTTCTTT. This gives the protein CASSLAEAGVYTEAFF.

The rearrangement uses TRBV6-1 and TRBJ1-1; D remains ambiguous. This CDR3 region has 13 residues. Trimming shortened V by 3 bases and J by 5 bases, and 10 bases separated the two germline ends. Germline V CDR1 and CDR2: MNHNS, SASEGT. In DNA, the CDR3 is TGTGCCAGCAGTGAGGAACGGGGAACTGAAGCTTTCTTT. It translates to CASSEERGTEAFF.

The chain uses TRBV29-1 and TRBJ1-2, with D unclear. Trimming shortened V by 5 bases and J by 7 bases, and 11 bases separated the two germline ends. The CDR3 is 11 residues long. The germline gives CDR1 SQVTM, CDR2 ANQGSEA. CDR3 DNA: TGCAGCGTTAAGAGGGAGGCTGGCTACACCTTC. Protein sequence: CSVKREAGYTF.

The V and J genes are TRBV19 and TRBJ1-4; 9 nucleotides agree with TRBD1. This CDR3 has 15 amino acids. J gave up 10 bases and V 5 bases, and 11 bases lay outside the gene matches. Germline CDR1 reads LNHDA; CDR2 reads SQIVND (reference sequence). The CDR3 bases are TGTGCCAGTAGTCCCCGCGGGACAGGGAGAGGAAAACTGTTTTTT. Its translation is CASSPRGTGRGKLFF.

Concerning this clone: The same CDR3 arises from other DNA sequences in this sample as well. The chain employs TRBV3-1 (or the pseudogene TRBV3-2) and TRBJ2-7; possible D gene TRBD1, 6 bases. Trimming pared 1 base from V and 7 bases from J, leaving 14 bases between. Germline V gives CDR1 LGHDT, CDR2 YNNKEL (reference sequence). The CDR3 sequence is 14 residues long. The CDR3 reads CASSQVSRGYEQYF. For the CDR3, the DNA is TGTGCCAGCAGCCAAGTAAGCAGGGGTTATGAGCAGTACTTC.

The J gene is TRBJ1-3, the V gene TRBV7-9, with a weak D call TRBD1 (5 bases). The CDR3 is made up of 17 amino acids. With 3 bases removed from V and 0 bases from J, the gap between germline ends came to 15 bases. Germline lookup yields CDR1 SEHNR and CDR2 FQNEAQ (reference sequence). In DNA, the CDR3 is TGTGCCAGCAGCTTCGGGACTTACCAGAGCTCTGGAAACACCATATATTTT. It specifies CASSFGTYQSSGNTIYF. The complete variable domain, with remaining parts taken from reference TRBV7-9 and TRBJ1-3, reads DTGVSQNPRHKITKRGQNVTFRCDPISEHNRLYWYRQTLGQGPEFLTYFQNEAQLEKSRLLSDRFSAERPKGSFSTLEIQRTEQGDSAMYLCASSFGTYQSSGNTIYFGEGSWLTVV.

The chain recombines TRBV4-2 with TRBJ2-1; 13 bases are shared with TRBD2. CDR1 is LGHNA, CDR2 YNFKEQ, per germline. V was pared by 6 bases and J by 0 bases, with 8 bases of the junction left unmatched. The CDR3 length is 18 residues. The CDR3 loop reads CASRSTSGGPSSYNEQFF. CDR3 DNA sequence: TGTGCCAGCAGGTCGACTAGCGGGGGGCCGAGCTCCTACAATGAGCAGTTCTTC.

The rearrangement uses TRBV18 and TRBJ2-5; unclear D gene. The CDR3 has 12 amino acids. V dropped 3 bases and J dropped 2 bases, with 4 bases sitting between them. Germline CDR1 KGHSH, CDR2 LQKENI. CDR3 loop: CASSPQQETQYF. The CDR3 DNA reads as TGTGCCAGCTCACCGCAACAAGAGACCCAGTACTTC. Supplemented by reference TRBV18 and TRBJ2-5, the full variable domain reads NAGVMQNPRHLVRRRGQEARLRCSPMKGHSHVYWYRQLPEEGLKFMVYLQKENIIDESGMPKERFSAEFPKEGPSILRIQQVVRGDSAAYFCASSPQQETQYFGPGTRLLVL.

This clone has more than one count but fewer than ten. This rearrangement joins TRBV3-1 (or the pseudogene TRBV3-2) to TRBJ2-1, with 10 bases that match TRBD2. In germline, CDR1 is LGHDT, CDR2 YNNKEL (reference sequence). Germline trimming cut 0 bases from V and 7 bases from J; bases unmatched to any gene: 6. This CDR3 comprises 16 residues. CDR3 nucleotide sequence: TGTGCCAGCAGCCAAGATCGTCTAGCGGGGGATAATGAGCAGTTCTTC. It codes for CASSQDRLAGDNEQFF.